Listed below are T cell receptor beta chains from one sample, sequenced in a study of T-cell reconstitution after alpha-beta-depleted transplantation in children. MiXCR, run by TCRdb on the PCR reads, gives a single entry per CDR3 protein. This table holds around 440,000 distinct CDR3 sequences, around 15% found once. The sequencing used PBMCs, mostly from graft donor cells, collected 360 days after TCRalphabeta/CD19-depleted stem cell transplant. Receptors were obtained from a boy younger than two who had a stem cell transplant for Wiskott-Aldrich syndrome, so the T cells may come from the graft donor. Each CDR3 is given with its conserved first and last residue. Fields, in order: D gene, J gene, V gene, clone size, CDR3 protein, CDR3 DNA. A D gene is named only where the DNA matches it firmly. Not all rows give a size; the values are once, few, many and, for expanded clones, a class.

D: NA; J: TRBJ2-7; V: TRBV5-1; size: NA; CDR3: CASSLINTGNEQYF; DNA: TGCGCCAGCAGCCTAATAAACACAGGGAACGAGCAGTACTTC
D: NA; J: TRBJ2-7; V: TRBV6-2/TRBV6-3; size: few; CDR3: CASSYTPLYEQYF; DNA: TGTGCCAGCAGTTACACGCCCCTCTACGAGCAGTACTTC
D: NA; J: TRBJ2-2; V: TRBV20-1; size: NA; CDR3: CSARDEAGGWRGELFF; DNA: TGCAGTGCTAGAGATGAGGCGGGCGGGTGGCGGGGGGAGCTGTTTTTT
D: TRBD2; J: TRBJ2-3; V: TRBV12-3/TRBV12-4; size: few; CDR3: CASSLLGPLADTDTQYF; DNA: TGTGCCAGCAGTTTATTAGGGCCTCTAGCGGACACAGATACGCAGTATTTT
D: NA; J: TRBJ2-3; V: TRBV7-8; size: NA; CDR3: CASSLGVLGHTDTQYF; DNA: TGTGCCAGCAGCTTAGGCGTGCTGGGCCACACAGATACGCAGTATTTT
D: NA; J: TRBJ2-1; V: TRBV20-1; size: NA; CDR3: CSARFIHEQFF; DNA: TGCAGTGCTAGATTCATTCATGAGCAGTTCTTC
D: TRBD2; J: TRBJ2-7; V: TRBV3-1; size: NA; CDR3: CASSQDRRASGAYEQYF; DNA: TGTGCCAGCAGCCAAGACCGTCGGGCTAGCGGGGCCTACGAGCAGTACTTC
D: NA; J: TRBJ2-7; V: TRBV5-1; size: NA; CDR3: CASSGRNSYEQYF; DNA: TGCGCCAGCAGTGGGAGAAACTCCTACGAGCAGTACTTC
D: TRBD1; J: TRBJ2-4; V: TRBV12-3/TRBV12-4; size: NA; CDR3: CASSLRTGLAKNIQYF; DNA: TGTGCCAGCAGTTTAAGGACAGGACTTGCCAAAAACATTCAGTACTTC
D: NA; J: TRBJ2-1; V: TRBV18; size: few; CDR3: CASSPRGLENNEQFF; DNA: TGTGCCAGCTCACCAAGAGGGTTGGAGAACAATGAGCAGTTCTTC